These 11 T cell receptor beta chains were sequenced from one sample in a study of beta chain features in type 1 diabetes. All of the isolated RNA was reverse transcribed, so expressed TCRB transcripts were sequenced. Using immunoSEQ multiplex PCR, the repertoire was profiled, and TCRdb retains in-frame clones only, with some absent. The sample includes some 250,000 clones, 27% seen only once; the top ten take 3% to 4%. Sample: central memory CD4+ T cells from blood. The receptor set was obtained from a man aged 25 to 45 in good health.

The table lists this clone with a count of one. Within the sample, other DNA sequences also encode this same CDR3. V usage is TRBV5-8 and J usage is TRBJ1-2, with D maybe TRBD1 (5 bases). The germline CDR1 and CDR2 sequences are SGHTS and YDEGEE. The CDR3 has 12 residues. V lost 5 bases to trimming and J lost 4 bases, with 9 bases between them. The CDR3 loop reads CASSRGAYGYTF. In nucleotides, the CDR3 is TGTGCCAGCAGTCGAGGGGCCTATGGCTACACCTTC.

This clone has only a few counts. The chain has TRBV7-9 and TRBJ1-2; D gene ambiguous. The length of the CDR3 is 14 residues. Deletions cut 1 base from V and 2 bases from J, with 8 bases between. The germline V gene has CDR1 SEHNR and CDR2 FQNEAQ (reference sequence). The DNA for the CDR3 is TGTGCCAGCAGCTTAGGGGAGCAGAACTATGGCTACACCTTC. As protein: CASSLGEQNYGYTF.

This rearrangement joins TRBV18 to TRBJ2-1; D is uncertain. This CDR3 is 14 amino acids long. Deletions cut 3 bases from V and 7 bases from J, with 13 bases between. Germline CDR1 is KGHSH and CDR2 is LQKENI. The CDR3 DNA reads as TGTGCCAGCTCACCGGGCCAATTCGATAATGAGCAGTTCTTC. Protein product: CASSPGQFDNEQFF.

V is TRBV18 and J is TRBJ2-7, with a weak D call TRBD1 (6 bases). Between the trimmed V and J ends, which lost 6 bases and 1 base, there was a span of 16 bases. CDR3 length: 15 amino acids. Germline CDR1 is KGHSH and CDR2 is LQKENI. The CDR3 sequence: CASSPDRPLSYEQYF. The CDR3 nucleotides are TGTGCCAGCTCCCCCGACAGGCCTTTATCCTACGAGCAGTACTTC.

This clone was observed a handful of times. The chain joins TRBV10-1 to TRBJ1-5; D not resolved. This CDR3 spans 13 amino acids. V lost 3 bases and J lost 5, with 8 bases in between. CDR1 is WNHNN, CDR2 SYGVQD, per germline (reference sequence). The CDR3 DNA is TGCGCCAGCAGTGACTCCGCACATCAGCCCCAGCATTTT. This codes for CASSDSAHQPQHF.

V and J are TRBV7-8 and TRBJ1-1; maybe TRBD1 (6 bases). V shed 4 bases and J shed 0 bases, with 12 bases lying between them. This CDR3 is built from 15 residues. Germline-derived CDR1 and CDR2 are SGHVS and FQNEAQ. In DNA, the CDR3 is TGTGCCAGCAGCTCCCGACAGGCGATGAACACTGAAGCTTTCTTT. This sequence encodes CASSSRQAMNTEAFF.

The chain couples TRBV18 to TRBJ2-3; D not certain. With 6 bases removed from V and 2 bases from J, the gap between germline ends came to 12 bases. Germline loops: CDR1 KGHSH, CDR2 LQKENI. This CDR3 contains 14 residues. The CDR3 here is CASSYEDYTDTQYF. The DNA of the CDR3 is TGTGCCAGCTCTTACGAGGATTACACAGATACGCAGTATTTT. Full variable domain (rest looked up from reference TRBV18 and TRBJ2-3): NAGVMQNPRHLVRRRGQEARLRCSPMKGHSHVYWYRQLPEEGLKFMVYLQKENIIDESGMPKERFSAEFPKEGPSILRIQQVVRGDSAAYFCASSYEDYTDTQYFGPGTRLTVL.

This clone has only a few counts. This chain uses TRBV5-4 with TRBJ2-5; D might be TRBD2 (6 bases). The ends were cut back, 7 bases at V and 0 bases at J, with 10 bases in the middle. Germline CDR1 and CDR2: SGHNT and YYREEE (reference sequence). The CDR3 is 13 amino acids. The CDR3 loop reads CASGGKNQETQYF. The DNA for the CDR3 is TGTGCCAGCGGGGGGAAAAACCAAGAGACCCAGTACTTC.

This clone came up a few times. The chain joins TRBV5-4 to TRBJ1-2, with 7 bases matching TRBD1. The CDR3 covers 13 residues. V trimming: 1 base; J trimming: 5 bases; junction bases outside the gene matches: 2. Germline CDR1 is SGHNT and CDR2 is YYREEE (reference sequence). CDR3 sequence (DNA): TGTGCCAGCAGCTTGACCAGGGGGTATGGCTACACCTTC. It translates to CASSLTRGYGYTF. The complete variable domain, with remaining parts taken from reference TRBV5-4 and TRBJ1-2, reads ETGVTQSPTHLIKTRGQQVTLRCSSQSGHNTVSWYQQALGQGPQFIFQYYREEENGRGNFPPRFSGLQFPNYSSELNVNALELDDSALYLCASSLTRGYGYTFGSGTRLTVV.

The table lists this clone with a few counts. Here the CDR3 DNA reads TGCGCCAGCAGCGCAACGACAGGGAATGAGCAGTTCTTC. It codes for CASSATTGNEQFF. V and J are TRBV5-1 and TRBJ2-1; 7 bases align to TRBD1. The V and J ends lost 4 bases and 7 bases, in that order; junction bases with no gene match: 5. CDR3 length: 13 residues. Per germline, CDR1 SGHRS and CDR2 YFSETQ.

The V gene is TRBV5-1, the J gene TRBJ2-7; 10 positions agree with TRBD1. The J segment lost 3 bases and the V segment lost 4 bases, leaving 7 bases of the junction unmatched. Germline CDR1 is SGHRS and CDR2 is YFSETQ. The CDR3 is 15 residues long. DNA for the CDR3: TGCGCCAGCAGCGCCCCCGGGACAGGGGTCTACGAGCAGTACTTC. Protein product: CASSAPGTGVYEQYF.